This entry features one T cell receptor beta chain sequence. This CDR3 is built from 15 residues. Germline values: CDR1 SGDLS, CDR2 YYNGEE. The junction had 5 bases not matched to a gene; V was cut back by 4 bases and J by 5 bases. This entry belongs to a study of blood T cell repertoires in COVID-19. Background on the study: Whether acute or convalescent, the COVID-19 samples came from the United States, Italy and Spain. Sample material is recorded as cDNA or gDNA derived from T cells, B-cell-depleted T cells, or PBMCs.

The repertoire was sequenced with immunoSEQ multiplex PCR; TCRdb's copy has only in-frame clones and lacks some. The profile shows 100,000 to 150,000 clones, over 60% of them singletons. The chain has TRBV9 and TRBJ2-2; 10 bases align to TRBD1. This TCR derives from a woman between 65 and 79 years old with acute or convalescent COVID-19. The source material was peripheral blood. CDR3 DNA: TGTGCCAGCAGCTTCGACAGGGGGCAAACCGGGGAGCTGTTTTTT. Translating it yields CASSFDRGQTGELFF. Based on the CDR3 plus reference TRBV9 and TRBJ2-2, the full variable domain is DSGVTQTPKHLITATGQRVTLRCSPRSGDLSVYWYQQSLDQGLQFLIQYYNGEERAKGNILERFSAQQFPDLHSELNLSSLELGDSALYFCASSFDRGQTGELFFGEGSRLTVL.